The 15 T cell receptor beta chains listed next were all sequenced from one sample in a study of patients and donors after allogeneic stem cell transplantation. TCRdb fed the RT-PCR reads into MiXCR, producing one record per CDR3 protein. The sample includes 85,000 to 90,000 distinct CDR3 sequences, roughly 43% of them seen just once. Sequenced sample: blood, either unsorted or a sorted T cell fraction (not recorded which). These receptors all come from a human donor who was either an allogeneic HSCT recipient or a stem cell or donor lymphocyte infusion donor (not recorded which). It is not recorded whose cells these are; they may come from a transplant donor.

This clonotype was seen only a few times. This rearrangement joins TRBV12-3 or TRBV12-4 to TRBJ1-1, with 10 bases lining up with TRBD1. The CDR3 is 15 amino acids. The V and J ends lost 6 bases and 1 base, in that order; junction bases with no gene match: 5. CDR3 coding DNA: TGTGCCAGCAGGCCCGGGACAGGGGAGAACACTGAAGCTTTCTTT. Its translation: CASRPGTGENTEAFF.

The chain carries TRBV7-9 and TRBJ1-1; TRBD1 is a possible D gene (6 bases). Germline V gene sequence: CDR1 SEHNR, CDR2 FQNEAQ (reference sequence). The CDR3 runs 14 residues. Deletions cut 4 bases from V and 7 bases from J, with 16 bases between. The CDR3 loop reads CASSSGQIYGEAFF. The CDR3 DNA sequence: TGTGCCAGCAGCTCCGGACAGATTTATGGTGAAGCTTTCTTT.

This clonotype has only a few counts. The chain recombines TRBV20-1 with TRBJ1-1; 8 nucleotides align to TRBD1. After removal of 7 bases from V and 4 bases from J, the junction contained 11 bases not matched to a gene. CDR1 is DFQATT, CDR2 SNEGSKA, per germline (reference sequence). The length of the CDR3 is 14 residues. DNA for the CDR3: TGCAGTGTATCTAGGACAGGGAGTGGCACTGAAGCTTTCTTT. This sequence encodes CSVSRTGSGTEAFF.

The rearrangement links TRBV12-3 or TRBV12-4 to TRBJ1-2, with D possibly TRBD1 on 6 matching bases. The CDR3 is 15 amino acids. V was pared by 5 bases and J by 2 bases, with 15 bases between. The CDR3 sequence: CASSPARGANYGYTF. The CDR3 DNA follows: TGTGCCAGCAGTCCCGCGCGGGGGGCGAACTATGGCTACACCTTC.

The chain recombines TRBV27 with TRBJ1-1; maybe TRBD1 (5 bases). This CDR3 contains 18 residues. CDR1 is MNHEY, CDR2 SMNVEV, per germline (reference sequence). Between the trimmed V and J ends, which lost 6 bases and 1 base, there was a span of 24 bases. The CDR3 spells CASSRPAGKGRQNTEAFF. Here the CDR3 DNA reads TGTGCCAGCAGCCGCCCCGCAGGGAAGGGACGCCAGAACACTGAAGCTTTCTTT.

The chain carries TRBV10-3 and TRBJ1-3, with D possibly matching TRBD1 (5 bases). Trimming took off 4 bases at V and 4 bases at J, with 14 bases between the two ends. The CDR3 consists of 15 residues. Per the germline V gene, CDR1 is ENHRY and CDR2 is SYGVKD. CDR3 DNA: TGTGCCATCAGTGGATCAGGGAGCGGAGGAAACACCATATATTTT. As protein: CAISGSGSGGNTIYF.

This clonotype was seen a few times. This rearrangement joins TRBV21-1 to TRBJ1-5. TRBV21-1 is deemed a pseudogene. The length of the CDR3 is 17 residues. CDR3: CASSKEKETLSNQPQHF. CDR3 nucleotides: TGTGCCAGCAGCAAAGAAAAAGAGACACTTAGCAATCAGCCCCAGCATTTT.

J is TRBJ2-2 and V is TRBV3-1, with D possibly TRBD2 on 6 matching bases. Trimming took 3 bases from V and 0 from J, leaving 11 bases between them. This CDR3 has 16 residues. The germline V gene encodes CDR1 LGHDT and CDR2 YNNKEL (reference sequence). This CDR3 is CASSHGGRPNTGELFF. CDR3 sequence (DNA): TGTGCCAGCAGCCACGGGGGACGGCCGAACACCGGGGAGCTGTTTTTT.

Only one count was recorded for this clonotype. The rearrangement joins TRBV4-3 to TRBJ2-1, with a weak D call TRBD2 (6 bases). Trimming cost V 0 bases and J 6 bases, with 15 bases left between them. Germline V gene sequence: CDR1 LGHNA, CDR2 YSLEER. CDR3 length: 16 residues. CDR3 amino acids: CASSQDFSGGGNEQFF. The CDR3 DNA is TGCGCCAGCAGCCAAGATTTTAGCGGAGGCGGCAATGAGCAGTTCTTC.

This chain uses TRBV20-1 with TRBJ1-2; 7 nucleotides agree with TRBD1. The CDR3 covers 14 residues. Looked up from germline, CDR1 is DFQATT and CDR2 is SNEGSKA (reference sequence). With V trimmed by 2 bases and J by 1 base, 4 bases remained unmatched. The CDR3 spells CSARTGVLNYGYTF. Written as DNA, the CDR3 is TGCAGTGCTAGAACAGGGGTCCTTAACTATGGCTACACCTTC.

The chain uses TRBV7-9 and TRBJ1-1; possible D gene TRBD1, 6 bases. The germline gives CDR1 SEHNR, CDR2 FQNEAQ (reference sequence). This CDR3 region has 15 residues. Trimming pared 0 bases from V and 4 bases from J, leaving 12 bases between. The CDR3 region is CASSLAQGTVTEAFF. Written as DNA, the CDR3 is TGTGCCAGCAGCTTAGCACAGGGTACGGTCACTGAAGCTTTCTTT.

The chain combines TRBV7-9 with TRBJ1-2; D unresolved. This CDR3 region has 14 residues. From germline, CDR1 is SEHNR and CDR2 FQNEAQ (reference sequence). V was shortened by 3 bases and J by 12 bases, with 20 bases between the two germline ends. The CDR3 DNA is TGTGCCAGCAGCTTCGCAAGTCGGACCGTTGGGGACACCTTC. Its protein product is CASSFASRTVGDTF.

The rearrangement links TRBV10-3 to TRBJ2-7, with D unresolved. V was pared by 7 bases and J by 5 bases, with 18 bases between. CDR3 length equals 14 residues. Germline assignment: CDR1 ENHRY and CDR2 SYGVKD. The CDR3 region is CAIKGPANLDEQYF. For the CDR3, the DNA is TGTGCCATCAAGGGTCCAGCCAATCTAGACGAGCAGTACTTC.

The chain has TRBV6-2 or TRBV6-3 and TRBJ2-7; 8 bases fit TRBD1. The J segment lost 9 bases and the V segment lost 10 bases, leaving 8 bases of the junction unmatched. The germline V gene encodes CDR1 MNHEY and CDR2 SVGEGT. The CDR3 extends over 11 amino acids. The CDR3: CATQGARGQYF. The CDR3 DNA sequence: TGTGCCACCCAGGGGGCCAGAGGGCAGTACTTC.

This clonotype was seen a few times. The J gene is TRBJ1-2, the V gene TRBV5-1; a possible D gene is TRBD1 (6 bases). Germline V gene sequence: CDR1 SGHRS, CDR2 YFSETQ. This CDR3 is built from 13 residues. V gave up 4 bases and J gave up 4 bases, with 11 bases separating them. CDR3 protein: CASSGGQLYGYTF. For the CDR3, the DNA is TGCGCCAGCAGCGGCGGACAGCTCTATGGCTACACCTTC.